This T cell receptor (beta chain) originates from a study of blood T cell repertoires in COVID-19 (dated by TCRdb to about 2020). About the study as a whole: The collaborator samples originated in the United States, Italy and Spain and spanned the acute and convalescent phases of COVID-19. The prospective study material was composed of cDNA or gDNA derived from T cells, B-cell-depleted T cells, or PBMCs. Subjects who had been exposed to COVID-19, were actively infected with it, or had recovered from it provided the deeply sampled blood TCRbeta repertoires that made up the dataset. The repertoires were released in a freely available public database intended as a resource for research on the immune response to SARS-CoV-2. Samples were obtained from the ongoing ImmuneRACE study (first 160 participants) and from 1,254 subjects provided by 6 global collaborators. A de-identified subject ID, COVID-19 status, age in years and sex were almost always included in the sample metadata. HLA class I and class II types, where available, came from metadata supplied by the sample provider rather than from assay-based typing. The paper's findings and limits, for the study overall: Clinical and demographic metadata were provided uncurated, with the amount varying by source and participant.

TCRbeta CDR3 regions were amplified from genomic DNA by means of the immunoSEQ Assay, a bias-controlled multiplex PCR. The authors' pipeline ran thus. The number of nucleated cells in each sample was estimated from the amplification of reference gene primers within the assay. To quantify the absolute abundance of each unique TCRbeta CDR3 rearrangement, sequence reads were collapsed and filtered. For each sample, productive Simpson clonality was calculated by taking the square root of Simpson's diversity index across productive rearrangements. The source is immuneACCESS, and TCRdb retained only in-frame sequences with V and J called. Part of the clones is not carried over; for the studies checked, unresolved V genes explain less than half of this, and the remainder is unexplained. The V and J calls and clone size were taken over from that table, and D and trimming were inferred from the DNA. In all, the sample holds 200,000 to 250,000 clones, and 70% to 90% of those were seen once. Around 2.5% of the sample is taken by the ten largest.

V loses 5 bases, J loses 8 bases, and the germline ends lie 9 bases apart. CDR1 SNHLY and CDR2 FYNNEI were looked up in the germline V gene. The CDR3 runs 11 amino acids, cysteine and phenylalanine included. The sequence is cut down to CDR3 DNA, 33 bases in frame from base 1. Remarks on this clone: Its antigen is unknown. No base-level quality is on record; no much larger clone is a single base apart.

One collaborating source in Seattle enrolled patients while the patients were actively infected and followed the patients over time throughout the course of disease. Whole blood was collected in K2EDTA tubes by collaborating institutions according to the institutions' own protocols. For TCRbeta analysis, collaborator samples were shipped as frozen whole blood, as isolated PBMCs, or as DNA extracted from either sample type. The clonotype was recovered from a woman aged 70-85 years with COVID-19, enrolled during active disease. Recombination joined TRBV2 with TRBJ1-2; no D gene is confidently identified. Sequencing was done on a sample of peripheral blood. The nucleotides are TGTGCCAGCAGTCTACAACAGGGCTACACCTTC. It codes for CASSLQQGYTF.